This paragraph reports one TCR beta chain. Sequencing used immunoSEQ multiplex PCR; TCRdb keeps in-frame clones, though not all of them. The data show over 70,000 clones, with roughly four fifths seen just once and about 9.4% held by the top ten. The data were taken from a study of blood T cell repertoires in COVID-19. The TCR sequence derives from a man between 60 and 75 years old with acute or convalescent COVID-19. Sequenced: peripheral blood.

Here the CDR3 reads CASSYGTGGNQPQHF. The CDR3 coding sequence is TGTGCCAGCAGTTACGGGACAGGGGGCAATCAGCCCCAGCATTTT. V gene TRBV6-5 combines with J gene TRBJ1-5; TRBD1 matches at 10 bases. This CDR3 is built from 15 residues. Germline lookup yields CDR1 MNHEY and CDR2 SVGAGI. With V trimmed by 2 bases and J by 2 bases, 0 bases remained unmatched.